The 6 T cell receptor beta chains listed next were all sequenced from one sample in a study of T cell changes during pregnancy in multiple sclerosis. Repertoires were generated with immunoSEQ multiplex PCR, while TCRdb's copy carries only in-frame clones and drops some. The data contain about 40,000 clones, 89% of them singletons. The specimen was CD4+ T cells from peripheral blood mononuclear cells, collected in the first trimester of pregnancy. These TCRs come from a female donor with multiple sclerosis, enrolled in a pregnancy study.

V and J are TRBV18 and TRBJ2-1; D might be TRBD1 (6 bases). Germline CDR1 KGHSH, CDR2 LQKENI. V was trimmed by 0 bases and J by 5 bases, leaving 14 bases between them. CDR3 length equals 16 residues. CDR3 sequence: CASSPPYLGGHNEQFF. DNA of the CDR3: TGTGCCAGCTCACCACCTTACTTAGGGGGTCACAATGAGCAGTTCTTC.

V gene TRBV30 combines with J gene TRBJ2-1; 10 bases align to TRBD1. Germline V gives CDR1 GTSNPN, CDR2 SVGIG (reference sequence). This CDR3 has 16 amino acids. Trimming took 2 bases from V and 5 from J; bases not matched to a gene: 9. The CDR3 DNA follows: TGTGCCTGGAGTCCTCCCAGGGACAGGGGTAACAATGAGCAGTTCTTC. As protein: CAWSPPRDRGNNEQFF.

V and J are TRBV6-4 and TRBJ2-3; TRBD2 matches 10 bases. This CDR3 has 16 residues. The J segment lost 2 bases and the V segment lost 0 bases, leaving 2 bases of the junction unmatched. Germline V gene lookup returns CDR1 MRHNA and CDR2 SNTAGT. The CDR3 DNA is TGTGCCAGCAGTGACTCTAGCGGGGGGTTCACAGATACGCAGTATTTT. This sequence encodes CASSDSSGGFTDTQYF.

The rearrangement links TRBV5-1 to TRBJ1-4; 7 nucleotides align to TRBD1. Germline values: CDR1 SGHRS, CDR2 YFSETQ. This CDR3 is 14 amino acids long. After removal of 3 bases from V and 8 bases from J, the junction contained 7 bases not matched to a gene. The CDR3 sequence is CASSSGQVGEKLFF. The CDR3 bases are TGCGCCAGCAGCTCCGGACAGGTTGGAGAAAAACTGTTTTTT.

The V call is TRBV7-8, the J call TRBJ1-2, with 8 bases identical to TRBD1. This CDR3 region has 16 residues. Germline CDR1 SGHVS, CDR2 FQNEAQ. V lost 4 bases and J lost 8; bases outside the gene matches: 15. CDR3 in amino acids: CASSYSLDRAIQGYTF. The DNA of the CDR3 is TGTGCCAGCAGCTATTCTTTGGACAGGGCGATTCAGGGCTACACCTTC.

Here the CDR3 DNA reads TGCGCCAGCAGCTTGGGCGGGAGTTTCGAGCAGTACTTC. This translates into CASSLGGSFEQYF. The genes are TRBV5-1 and TRBJ2-7, with 7 bases lining up with TRBD2. There are 13 residues in the CDR3. Trimming at V came to 0 bases and at J to 6 bases, leaving 3 bases not matched to a gene. Germline CDR1 SGHRS, CDR2 YFSETQ.